The rows below give T cell receptor beta chains drawn from one sample of a study of blood T cell repertoires in COVID-19. The method was immunoSEQ multiplex PCR; TCRdb's version includes in-frame clones alone and lacks a portion of them. The table has some 320,000 clones, around nine tenths seen once. Sequencing input: PBMCs or T cells enriched from blood (not recorded which). The source is a man in his 60s who had recovered from COVID-19. Both conserved end residues are part of each CDR3. Each record gives: J gene, clone size, V gene, D gene, CDR3 DNA, CDR3 protein. The D gene is left open where the match is weak. Not every row has a clone size; where given, it reads once, few, many or a size class.

>TRBJ1-4|-|TRBV30|-
TGTGCCCGATCGACAGACACCGAAAAACTGTTTTTT
CARSTDTEKLFF
>TRBJ1-6|-|TRBV30|-
TGTGCCTGGAGAAACAGGGTTGATAATTCACCCCTCCACTTT
CAWRNRVDNSPLHF
>TRBJ2-7|-|TRBV10-1|-
TGCGCCAGTTCCGATATCCAAGCTTACGAGCAGTACTTC
CASSDIQAYEQYF
>TRBJ2-7|-|TRBV3-1/TRBV3-2|-
TGTGCCAGCAGGCGATCCGGGACCTACGAGCAGTACTTC
CASRRSGTYEQYF
>TRBJ1-1|-|TRBV7-3|-
TGTGCCAGCAGCCCACAGGGACCGCAGGGCAGCACTGAAGCTTTCTTT
CASSPQGPQGSTEAFF
>TRBJ1-5|-|TRBV27|-
TGTGCCAGCAGTTTACATAGCAATCAGCCCCAGCATTTT
CASSLHSNQPQHF
>TRBJ1-1|-|TRBV5-1|-
TGCGCCAGCAGCCACGAGGGCAACACTGAAGCTTTCTTT
CASSHEGNTEAFF
>TRBJ2-2|-|TRBV5-6|-
TGTGCCAGCAGCCCCGCGGGGAAGGGCACCGGGGAGCTGTTTTTT
CASSPAGKGTGELFF
>TRBJ1-2|-|TRBV19|TRBD1
TGTGCCAGTAGTCGCAAACTACTCCGGGACAGGGGGCATGGCTACACCTTC
CASSRKLLRDRGHGYTF
>TRBJ2-7|-|TRBV28|TRBD1
TGTGCCAGCAGTTCCCAGGGGGTGCCTACCTACGAGCAGTACTTC
CASSSQGVPTYEQYF
>TRBJ1-5|-|TRBV28|-
TGTGCCAGCAGTCGGGGGGGCAGCAATCAGCCCCAGCATTTT
CASSRGGSNQPQHF
>TRBJ2-3|-|TRBV5-4|TRBD2
TGTGCCAGCAGCCGCGTAGCGGGGGGGCCCGGAGATACGCAGTATTTT
CASSRVAGGPGDTQYF
>TRBJ1-3|-|TRBV27|-
TGTGCCAGCAGTTTCAGGGGAAGATATTTT
CASSFRGRYF
>TRBJ2-7|-|TRBV11-3|-
TGTGCCAGCAGCTTTAGTAGCTACGAGCAGTACTTC
CASSFSSYEQYF
>TRBJ1-2|-|TRBV6-2/TRBV6-3|TRBD1
TGTGCCAGCAGTTACCCCACCCAAGCGGGACAGGACTATGGCTACACCTTC
CASSYPTQAGQDYGYTF
>TRBJ2-2|once|TRBV7-6|TRBD2
TGTGCCAGCAGCGTCCTGAGGGTACTAGCGGGGGGACAGAACACCGGGGAGCTGTTTTTT
CASSVLRVLAGGQNTGELFF
>TRBJ1-2|-|TRBV9|-
TGTGCCAGCAGCGGGCAGGGGAAAGCTAACTATGGCTACACCTTC
CASSGQGKANYGYTF
>TRBJ1-5|few|TRBV12-3/TRBV12-4|-
TGTGCCAGCAGCCGACGGCGGGAACAGCCCCAGCATTTT
CASSRRREQPQHF
>TRBJ2-3|-|TRBV6-5|-
TGTGCCAGCACCCGAGGGCAGGGGAGTGGAGATACGCAGTATTTT
CASTRGQGSGDTQYF
>TRBJ2-1|-|TRBV5-4|-
TGTGCCAGCGGGCAGGGAATGCACAATGAGCAGTTCTTC
CASGQGMHNEQFF
>TRBJ1-6|-|TRBV12-3/TRBV12-4|-
TGTGCCAGCCGTCCGACTAGCTCACCCCTCCACTTT
CASRPTSSPLHF
>TRBJ2-2|-|TRBV18|-
TGTGCCAGCTCCCCGAGCGAGAACACCGGGGAGCTGTTTTTT
CASSPSENTGELFF
>TRBJ2-3|-|TRBV6-5|TRBD2
TGTGCCAGCAGTTCCACTAGCGCCGTAGATACGCAGTATTTT
CASSSTSAVDTQYF
>TRBJ2-2|once|TRBV18|TRBD1
TGTGCCAGCTCACCAGGACAGGGGCTTCCCGGGGAGCTGTTTTTT
CASSPGQGLPGELFF
>TRBJ1-2|-|TRBV6-6|TRBD1
TGTGCCAGCAGTTACCCCGGACAGGCCTCGGGCTATGGCTACACCTTC
CASSYPGQASGYGYTF
>TRBJ2-5|-|TRBV29-1|TRBD1
TGCAGCGTAGGGGGCAGGGCGGCTGAGACCCAGTACTTC
CSVGGRAAETQYF
>TRBJ2-1|-|TRBV11-2|TRBD1
TGTGCCAGCAGCTTGACGACAGGGGTTCCTAAATATGAGCAGTTCTTC
CASSLTTGVPKYEQFF
>TRBJ1-4|-|TRBV5-6|TRBD1
TGTGCCAGCAGCGGGAGGACAGGGTATAATGAAAAACTGTTTTTT
CASSGRTGYNEKLFF
>TRBJ2-5|-|TRBV18|-
TGTGCCAGCTCCCGGGGGTTCGGGGAGACCCAGTACTTC
CASSRGFGETQYF
>TRBJ1-2|few|TRBV7-8|-
TGTGCCAGCAGCCCAGGGGTTAACTATGGCTACACCTTC
CASSPGVNYGYTF
>TRBJ2-4|-|TRBV7-8|-
TGTGCCAGCACCCCAGGGGCCCCGGTGGGAAACATTCAGTACTTC
CASTPGAPVGNIQYF
>TRBJ1-4|-|TRBV19|TRBD1
TGTGCCAGTAGACCGGACAGGGGGCCTTCTAATGAAAAACTGTTTTTT
CASRPDRGPSNEKLFF
>TRBJ2-7|-|TRBV12-5|-
TGTGCTAGTGTATACTCCTACGAGCAGTACTTC
CASVYSYEQYF
>TRBJ1-2|-|TRBV3-1/TRBV3-2|-
TGTGCCAGCAGCCAAGGGCAGGGAGGGATTTATGGCTACACCTTC
CASSQGQGGIYGYTF
>TRBJ2-1|few|TRBV20-1|TRBD2
TGCAGTGTTGAGAAGCGGGAGAAGCAGTTCTTC
CSVEKREKQFF
>TRBJ2-7|-|TRBV5-5|TRBD1
TGTGCCAGCAGCTTGACAGGGGGCTTAAACGAGCAGTACTTC
CASSLTGGLNEQYF
>TRBJ2-5|-|TRBV11-2|-
TGTGCCAGCAGTAGAGACAGGCAAGAGACCCAGTACTTC
CASSRDRQETQYF
>TRBJ1-1|-|TRBV7-9|-
TGTGCCAGCAGCCTAGGCCGCATAGGGGGCACTGAAGCTTTCTTT
CASSLGRIGGTEAFF
>TRBJ1-5|-|TRBV9|TRBD1
TGTGCCAGCAGCCGAGGGACAGGGGGCTTTCAGCCCCAGCATTTT
CASSRGTGGFQPQHF
>TRBJ2-1|-|TRBV9|TRBD2
TGTGCCAGCAGCACGAGCGGGGGGGCCTACAATGAGCAGTTCTTC
CASSTSGGAYNEQFF
>TRBJ2-2|-|TRBV19|TRBD1
TGTGCCAGTAGTAGACGCCGGGGGACAGGGGAGGGTACGAACACCGGGGAGCTGTTTTTT
CASSRRRGTGEGTNTGELFF
>TRBJ2-1|once|TRBV3-1/TRBV3-2|TRBD2
TGTGCCAGCAGCCAAGATTGGCGGGAGAGGGATGAGCAGTTCTTC
CASSQDWRERDEQFF
>TRBJ1-1|-|TRBV18|TRBD1
TGTGCCAGCTCACTTAGGACAGGGGGAAGAACTGAAGCTTTCTTT
CASSLRTGGRTEAFF
>TRBJ2-7|once|TRBV12-3/TRBV12-4|-
TGTGCCGTCGGGGTACAGCCCTACGAGCAGTACTTC
CAVGVQPYEQYF
>TRBJ1-2|-|TRBV7-9|TRBD1
TGTGCCAGCAGCTTTTTGGGACAGGGATATGGCTACACCTTC
CASSFLGQGYGYTF
>TRBJ2-1|-|TRBV11-3|TRBD2
TGTGCCAGCAGCGTAGACCACCGACTAGCGGGAGTGTACAATGAGCAGTTCTTC
CASSVDHRLAGVYNEQFF
>TRBJ1-2|-|TRBV5-4|-
TGTGCCAGCAGCTCCCCCGGGGGGGCAGGTTGGTTAGGCTACACCTTC
CASSSPGGAGWLGYTF